This TCR beta chain derives from a study of T cells in Graves' hyperthyroidism and ophthalmopathy. This clonotype was detected ten times or more. Its matching antigen is unknown. Study results and limitations: Separating ophthalmopathy from stable hyperthyroidism was achieved by a 13 V-J model.

The CDR3 has 15 amino acids. CDR1 DFQATT and CDR2 SNEGSKA come from the germline V gene (reference sequence). Trimming stripped 2 bases from V and 5 bases from J, with 19 bases between. Uncontrolled infection, other autoimmune disease, pregnancy and lactation each barred patients from inclusion. Diagnostic decisions used clinical symptoms, serum thyroxine and TRAb, thyroid ultrasound and orbital computed tomography. Each 10 ml fresh peripheral blood draw supplied the PBMCs. Regions amplified from RNA transcripts were the TCR beta CDR3 regions. First-round RT-PCR targeting the TCR CDR3 was performed with the HTBI primer set. From the multiplex PCR reads, TCRdb called clonotypes with MiXCR, one entry per CDR3 protein. The top ten hold about 11% of the sample, which has around 520,000 distinct CDR3 sequences, around 22% seen once.

The sequenced material came from blood. The sequence derives from a woman younger than 45 with Graves' ophthalmopathy. V gene TRBV20-1 combines with J gene TRBJ2-7, with TRBD1 as a possible D gene (6 bases). CDR3 DNA: TGCAGTGCTAGACCGACAGGTACGGTCAGTGACGAGCAGTACTTC. The encoded protein is CSARPTGTVSDEQYF.